This TCR beta chain was recorded in a study of blood T cell repertoires in COVID-19. Study as a whole: COVID-19 samples collected from the United States, Italy and Spain covered acute and convalescent phases. Nucleic acid was either cDNA or gDNA, and it came from T cells, B-cell-depleted T cells, or PBMCs.

Per the original methods: From reference gene primer amplification, estimates of nucleated cell counts were derived. Sequenced by immunoSEQ multiplex PCR; TCRdb stores in-frame clones only, minus some. V and J calls and clone size come straight from that table; D and trimming were deduced from the DNA. Among some 200,000 clones, about 88% were seen once, and the ten largest hold 5.5% to 7%. Trimming at V came to 8 bases and at J to 1 base, leaving 4 bases not matched to a gene. Germline V gene data show CDR1 as SNHLY and CDR2 as FYNNEI. The CDR3 runs 13 residues. The sequenced material came from peripheral blood. This sequence was found in a man aged 35 to 55 with active or convalescent COVID-19. This rearrangement joins TRBV2 to TRBJ1-1; 7 bases match TRBD1. In DNA, the CDR3 is TGTGCCAGCCAAGACAGGGAGAACACTGAAGCTTTCTTT. Protein product: CASQDRENTEAFF.